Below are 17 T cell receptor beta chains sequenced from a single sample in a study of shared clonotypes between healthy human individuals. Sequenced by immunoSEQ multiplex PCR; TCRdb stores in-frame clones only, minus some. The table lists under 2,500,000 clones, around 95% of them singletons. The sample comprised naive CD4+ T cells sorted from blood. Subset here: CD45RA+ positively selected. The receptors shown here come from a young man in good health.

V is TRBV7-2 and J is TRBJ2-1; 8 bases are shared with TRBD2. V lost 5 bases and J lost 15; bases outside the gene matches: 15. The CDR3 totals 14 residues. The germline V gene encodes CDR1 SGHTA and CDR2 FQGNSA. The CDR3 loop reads CASSLASGSGDPFF. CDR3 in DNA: TGTGCCAGCAGCCTCGCTAGCGGGTCTGGCGATCCGTTCTTC.

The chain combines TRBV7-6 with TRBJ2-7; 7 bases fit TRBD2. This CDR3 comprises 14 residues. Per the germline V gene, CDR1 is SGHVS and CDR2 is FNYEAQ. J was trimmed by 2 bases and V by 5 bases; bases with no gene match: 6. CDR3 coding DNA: TGTGCCAGCAGCCCCTACAGCGGGGCCTACGAGCAGTACTTC. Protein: CASSPYSGAYEQYF. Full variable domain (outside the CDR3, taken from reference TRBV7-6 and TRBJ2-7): GAGVSQSPRYKVTKRGQDVALRCDPISGHVSLYWYRQALGQGPEFLTYFNYEAQQDKSGLPNDRFSAERPEGSISTLTIQRTEQRDSAMYRCASSPYSGAYEQYFGPGTRLTVT.

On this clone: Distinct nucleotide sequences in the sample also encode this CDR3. CDR3 nucleotide sequence: TGCGCCAGCAGCTTGGGTGGAAGCTCCTATAATTCACCCCTCCACTTT. It encodes CASSLGGSSYNSPLHF. This chain links TRBV5-1 with TRBJ1-6; D uncertain. This CDR3 is 16 amino acids long. V was shortened by 0 bases and J by 0 bases, with 7 bases between the two germline ends. The germline V gene encodes CDR1 SGHRS and CDR2 YFSETQ.

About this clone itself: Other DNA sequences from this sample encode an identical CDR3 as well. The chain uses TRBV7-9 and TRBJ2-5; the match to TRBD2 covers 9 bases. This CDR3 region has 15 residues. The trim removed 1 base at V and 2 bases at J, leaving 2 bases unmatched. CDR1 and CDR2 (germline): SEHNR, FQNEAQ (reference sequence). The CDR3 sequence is CASSLGLAAQETQYF. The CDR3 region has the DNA TGTGCCAGCAGCTTAGGACTAGCGGCTCAAGAGACCCAGTACTTC.

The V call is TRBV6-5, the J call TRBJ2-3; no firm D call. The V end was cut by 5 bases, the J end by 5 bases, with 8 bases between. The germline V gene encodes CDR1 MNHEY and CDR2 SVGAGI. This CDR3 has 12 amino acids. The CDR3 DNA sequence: TGTGCCAGCAGTACGAAGGGAGATACGCAGTATTTT. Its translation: CASSTKGDTQYF.

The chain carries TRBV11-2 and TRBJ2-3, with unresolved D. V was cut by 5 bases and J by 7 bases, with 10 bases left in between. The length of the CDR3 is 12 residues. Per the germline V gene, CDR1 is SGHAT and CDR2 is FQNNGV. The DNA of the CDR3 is TGTGCCAGCAGCCGTGAGGAAAATACGCAGTATTTT. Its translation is CASSREENTQYF.

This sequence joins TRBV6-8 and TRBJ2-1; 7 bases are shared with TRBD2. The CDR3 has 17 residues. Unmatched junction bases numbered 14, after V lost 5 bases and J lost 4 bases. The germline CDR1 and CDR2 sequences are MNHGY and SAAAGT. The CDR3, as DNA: TGTGCCAGCAGTCCCCAAGGACGGGGGGAGGGATACAATGAGCAGTTCTTC. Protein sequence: CASSPQGRGEGYNEQFF.

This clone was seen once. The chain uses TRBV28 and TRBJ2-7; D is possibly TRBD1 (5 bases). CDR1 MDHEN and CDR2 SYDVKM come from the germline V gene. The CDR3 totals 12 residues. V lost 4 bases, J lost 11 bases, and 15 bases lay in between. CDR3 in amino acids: CASSSRQSPEYF. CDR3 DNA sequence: TGTGCCAGCAGTTCCCGACAGTCCCCGGAGTACTTC.

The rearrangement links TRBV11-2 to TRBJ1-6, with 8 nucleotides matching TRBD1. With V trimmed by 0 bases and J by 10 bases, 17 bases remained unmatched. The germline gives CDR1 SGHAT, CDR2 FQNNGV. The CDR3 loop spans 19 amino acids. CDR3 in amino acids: CASSLDRRTGSKRSSPLHF. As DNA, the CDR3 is TGTGCCAGCAGCTTAGATAGGCGGACAGGGAGTAAACGCTCGTCACCCCTCCACTTT.

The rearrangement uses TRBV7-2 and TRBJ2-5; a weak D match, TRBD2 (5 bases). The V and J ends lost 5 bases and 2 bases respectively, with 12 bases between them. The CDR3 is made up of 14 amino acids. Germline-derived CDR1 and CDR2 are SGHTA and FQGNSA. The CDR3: CASSPDSSQETQYF. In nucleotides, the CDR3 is TGTGCCAGCAGCCCGGACTCCTCACAAGAGACCCAGTACTTC.

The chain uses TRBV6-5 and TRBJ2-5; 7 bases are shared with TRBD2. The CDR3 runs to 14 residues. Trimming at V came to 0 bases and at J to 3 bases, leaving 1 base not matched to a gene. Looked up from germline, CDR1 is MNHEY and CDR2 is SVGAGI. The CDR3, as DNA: TGTGCCAGCAGTTACTCCCTAGCGGAAGAGACCCAGTACTTC. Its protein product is CASSYSLAEETQYF.

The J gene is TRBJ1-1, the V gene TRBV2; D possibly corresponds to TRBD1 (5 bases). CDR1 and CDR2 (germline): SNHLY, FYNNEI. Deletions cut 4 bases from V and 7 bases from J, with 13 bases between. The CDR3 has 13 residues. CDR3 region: CASSGGVLGEAFF. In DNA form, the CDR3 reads TGTGCCAGCAGTGGGGGGGTCTTGGGTGAAGCTTTCTTT.

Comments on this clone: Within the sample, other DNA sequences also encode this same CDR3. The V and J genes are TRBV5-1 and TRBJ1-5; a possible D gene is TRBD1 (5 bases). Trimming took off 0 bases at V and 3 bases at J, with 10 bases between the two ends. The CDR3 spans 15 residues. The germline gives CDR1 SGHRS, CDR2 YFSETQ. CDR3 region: CASSLEGRVNQPQHF. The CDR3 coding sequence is TGCGCCAGCAGCTTGGAGGGCAGGGTCAATCAGCCCCAGCATTTT.

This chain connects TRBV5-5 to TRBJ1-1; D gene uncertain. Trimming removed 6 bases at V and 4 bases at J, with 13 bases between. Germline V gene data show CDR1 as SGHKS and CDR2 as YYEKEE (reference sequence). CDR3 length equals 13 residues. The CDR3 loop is CASTPFGGTEAFF. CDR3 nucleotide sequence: TGTGCCAGCACCCCTTTTGGAGGCACTGAAGCTTTCTTT.

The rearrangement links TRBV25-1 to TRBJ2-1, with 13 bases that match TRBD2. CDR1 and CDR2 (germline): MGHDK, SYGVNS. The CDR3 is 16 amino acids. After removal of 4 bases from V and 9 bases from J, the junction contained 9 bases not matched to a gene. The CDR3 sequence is CASSAPGLAGEGEQFF. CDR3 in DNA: TGTGCCAGCAGTGCCCCCGGACTAGCGGGAGAAGGTGAGCAGTTCTTC.

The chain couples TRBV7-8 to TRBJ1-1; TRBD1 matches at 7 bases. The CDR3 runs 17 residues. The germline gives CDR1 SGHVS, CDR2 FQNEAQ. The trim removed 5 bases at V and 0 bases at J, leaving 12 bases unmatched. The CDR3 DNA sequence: TGTGCCAGCAGCCGAAGCGGGACAGCGTACATGAACACTGAAGCTTTCTTT. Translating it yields CASSRSGTAYMNTEAFF.

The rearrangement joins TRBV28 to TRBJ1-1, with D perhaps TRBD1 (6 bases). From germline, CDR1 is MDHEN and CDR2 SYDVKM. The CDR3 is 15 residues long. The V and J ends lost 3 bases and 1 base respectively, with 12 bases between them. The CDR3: CASSLVSGANTEAFF. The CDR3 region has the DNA TGTGCCAGCAGTTTGGTATCAGGGGCGAACACTGAAGCTTTCTTT.